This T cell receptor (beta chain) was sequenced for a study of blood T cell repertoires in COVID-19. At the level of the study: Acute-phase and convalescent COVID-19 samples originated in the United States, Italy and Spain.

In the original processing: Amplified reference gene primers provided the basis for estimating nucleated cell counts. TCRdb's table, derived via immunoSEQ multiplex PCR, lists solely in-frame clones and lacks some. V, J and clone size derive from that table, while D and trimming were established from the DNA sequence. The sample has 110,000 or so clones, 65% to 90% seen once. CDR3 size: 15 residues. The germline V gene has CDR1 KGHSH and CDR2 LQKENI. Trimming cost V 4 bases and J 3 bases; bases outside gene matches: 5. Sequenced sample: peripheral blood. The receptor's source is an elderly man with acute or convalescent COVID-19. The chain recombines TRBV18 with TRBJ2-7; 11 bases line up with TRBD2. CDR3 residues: CASSQLAGDSYEQYF. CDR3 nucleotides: TGTGCCAGCTCACAACTAGCGGGAGATAGCTACGAGCAGTACTTC. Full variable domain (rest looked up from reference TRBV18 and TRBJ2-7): NAGVMQNPRHLVRRRGQEARLRCSPMKGHSHVYWYRQLPEEGLKFMVYLQKENIIDESGMPKERFSAEFPKEGPSILRIQQVVRGDSAAYFCASSQLAGDSYEQYFGPGTRLTVT.